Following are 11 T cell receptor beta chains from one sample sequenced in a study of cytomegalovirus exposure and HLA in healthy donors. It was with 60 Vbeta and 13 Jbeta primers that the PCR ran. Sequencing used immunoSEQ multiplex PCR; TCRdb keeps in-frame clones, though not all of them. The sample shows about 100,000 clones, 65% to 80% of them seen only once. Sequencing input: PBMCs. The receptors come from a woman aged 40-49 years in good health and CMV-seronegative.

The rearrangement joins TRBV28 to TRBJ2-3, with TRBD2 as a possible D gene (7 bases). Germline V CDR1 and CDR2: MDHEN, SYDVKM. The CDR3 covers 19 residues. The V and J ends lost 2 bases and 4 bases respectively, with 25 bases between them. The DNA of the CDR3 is TGTGCCAGCAGTTTACTCCAGGCTAGCGGCCGGGGGCGACCAGATACGCAGTATTTT. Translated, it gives CASSLLQASGRGRPDTQYF.

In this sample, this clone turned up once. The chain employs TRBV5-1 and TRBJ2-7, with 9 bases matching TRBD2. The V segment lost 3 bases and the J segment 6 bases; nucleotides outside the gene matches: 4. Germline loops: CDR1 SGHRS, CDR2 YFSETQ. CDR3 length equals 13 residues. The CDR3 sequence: CASSWGTSREQYF. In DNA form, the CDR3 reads TGCGCCAGCAGCTGGGGGACTAGCCGCGAGCAGTACTTC.

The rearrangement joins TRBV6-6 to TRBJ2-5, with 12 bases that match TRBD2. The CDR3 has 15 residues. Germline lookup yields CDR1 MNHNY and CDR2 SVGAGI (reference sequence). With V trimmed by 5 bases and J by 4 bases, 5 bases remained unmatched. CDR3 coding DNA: TGTGCCAGCAGTAAGCCTAGCGGGGGGGGAGAGACCCAGTACTTC. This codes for CASSKPSGGGETQYF.

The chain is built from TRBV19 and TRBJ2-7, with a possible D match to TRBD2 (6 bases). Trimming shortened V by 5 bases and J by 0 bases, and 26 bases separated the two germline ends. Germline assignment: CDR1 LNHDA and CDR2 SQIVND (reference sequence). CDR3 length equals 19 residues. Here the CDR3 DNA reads TGTGCCAGTAGTCCCATAGTGGAGTTTGGGACTCGGAGCTCCTACGAGCAGTACTTC. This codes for CASSPIVEFGTRSSYEQYF.

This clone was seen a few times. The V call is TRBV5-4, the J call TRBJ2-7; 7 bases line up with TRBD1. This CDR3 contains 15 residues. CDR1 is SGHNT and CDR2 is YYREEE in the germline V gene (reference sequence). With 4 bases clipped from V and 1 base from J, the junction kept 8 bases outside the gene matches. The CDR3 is CASSPEKGQSYEQYF. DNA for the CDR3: TGTGCCAGCAGCCCGGAAAAGGGACAGTCCTACGAGCAGTACTTC.

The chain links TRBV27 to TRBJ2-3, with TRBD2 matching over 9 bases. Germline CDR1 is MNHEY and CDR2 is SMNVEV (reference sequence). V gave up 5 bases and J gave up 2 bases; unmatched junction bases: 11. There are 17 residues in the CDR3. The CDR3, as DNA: TGTGCCAGCAGTCCCACCCATATAGCGGGAGCCACAGATACGCAGTATTTT. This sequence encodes CASSPTHIAGATDTQYF.

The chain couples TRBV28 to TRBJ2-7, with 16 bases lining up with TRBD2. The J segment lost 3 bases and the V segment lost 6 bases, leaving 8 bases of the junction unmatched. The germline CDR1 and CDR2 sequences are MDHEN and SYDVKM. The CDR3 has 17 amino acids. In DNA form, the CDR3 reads TGTGCCAGCAGACCCGGGACTAGCGGGAGGGGGGTCTACGAGCAGTACTTC. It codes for CASRPGTSGRGVYEQYF.

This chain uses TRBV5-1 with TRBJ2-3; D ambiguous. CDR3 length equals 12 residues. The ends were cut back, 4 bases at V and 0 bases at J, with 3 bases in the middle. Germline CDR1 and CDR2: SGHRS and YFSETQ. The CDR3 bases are TGCGCCAGCAGCCATAGCACAGATACGCAGTATTTT. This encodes CASSHSTDTQYF.

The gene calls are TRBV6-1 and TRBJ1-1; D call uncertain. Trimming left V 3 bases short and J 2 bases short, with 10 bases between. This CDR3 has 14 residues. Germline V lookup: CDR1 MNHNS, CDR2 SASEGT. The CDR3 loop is CASSERHSNTEAFF. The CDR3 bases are TGTGCCAGCAGTGAGCGACACTCAAACACTGAAGCTTTCTTT.

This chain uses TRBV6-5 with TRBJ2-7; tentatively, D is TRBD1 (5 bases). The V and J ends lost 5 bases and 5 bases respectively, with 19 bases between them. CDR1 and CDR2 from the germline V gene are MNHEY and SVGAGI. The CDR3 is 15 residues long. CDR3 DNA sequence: TGTGCCAGCAGTCCTCTGCAGGCAGGGCTCAACGAGCAGTACTTC. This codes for CASSPLQAGLNEQYF.

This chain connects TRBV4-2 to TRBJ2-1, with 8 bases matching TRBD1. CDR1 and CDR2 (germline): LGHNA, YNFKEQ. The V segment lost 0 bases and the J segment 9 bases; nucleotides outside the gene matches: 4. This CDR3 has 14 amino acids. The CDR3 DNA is TGTGCCAGCAGCCAAGAGCAGGGGGCCAGTGAGCAGTTCTTC. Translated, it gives CASSQEQGASEQFF.